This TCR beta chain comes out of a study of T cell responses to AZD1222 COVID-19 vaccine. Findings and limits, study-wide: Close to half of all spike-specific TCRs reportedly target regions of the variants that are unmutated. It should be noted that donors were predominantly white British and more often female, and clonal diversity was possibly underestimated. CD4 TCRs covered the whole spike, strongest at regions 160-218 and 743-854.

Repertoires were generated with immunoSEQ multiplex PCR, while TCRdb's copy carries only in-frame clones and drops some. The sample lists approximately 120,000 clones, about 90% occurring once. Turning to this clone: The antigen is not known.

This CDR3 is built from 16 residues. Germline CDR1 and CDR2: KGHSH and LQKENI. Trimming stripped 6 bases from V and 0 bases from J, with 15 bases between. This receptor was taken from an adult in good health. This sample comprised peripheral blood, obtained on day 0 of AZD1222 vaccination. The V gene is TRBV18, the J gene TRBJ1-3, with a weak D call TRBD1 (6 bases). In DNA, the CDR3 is TGTGCCAGCTCCCCCCGGACAGTTAGCTCTGGAAACACCATATATTTT. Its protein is CASSPRTVSSGNTIYF.